The following is a T cell receptor beta chain sequence with its context. Its antigen is currently not known. Base qualities are not provided; no much larger clone lies one nucleotide away. These data originate in a study of Tregs in tolerant kidney transplant recipients (dated by TCRdb to the late 2010s). For the wider study: The study applied TCRbeta sequencing to find donor-specific regulatory T cells before combined kidney and bone marrow transplantation and then followed those same cells after transplant. In 3 healthy controls, several methods of expanding Tregs specific for an allogeneic donor were compared by TCRbeta repertoire sequencing. The investigation overall reported the following: Expanding Tregs with activated donor B cells appeared to identify the most biologically relevant and donor-specific TCRbeta repertoire. Biological reproducibility was not examined directly, but technical replication error appeared to be minimal. The study was constrained by small patient numbers, and validation of the findings is required in larger populations and under other immunosuppression protocols.

For TCRbeta CDR3 sequencing, genomic DNA from the sorted cells was extracted using the QIAGEN DNeasy Blood and Tissue Kit. High-throughput TCRbeta CDR3 sequencing was carried out commercially through immunoSEQ, with PCR amplification with bias correction and internal controls included. In the paper's pipeline: Unique productive TCRbeta sequences were defined by CDR3 nucleotide sequence where primers matched, otherwise by CDR3 amino acid sequence with Vbeta and Jbeta genes. To correct for sorting error, sequences found in more than one sorted population at a frequency ratio of 2:1 or less were discarded, and the remaining shared sequences were assigned to the population with the higher frequency. A sequence was defined as donor-reactive if the sequence was expanded at least 5-fold in CFSE-low cells compared with unstimulated cells and had a frequency of at least 0.01% in CFSE-low cells. Jensen-Shannon divergence calculated on the top 100 TCRbeta sequences ranked by frequency was used to measure repertoire divergence. For any sample with multiple sequencing runs, sorting error was corrected in each run separately before the runs were pooled. Sourced from immuneACCESS, this table was stored by TCRdb with only in-frame sequences that have V and J called. A share of the clones is absent; for the studies checked, an unresolved V gene accounts for under half, and the remainder has no known explanation. That table is the source of V, J and clone size, and D and trimming were worked out from the DNA. The sample includes roughly 17,000 clones, with roughly 80% observed a single time. Of the sample, over 2% is held by the ten largest clones.

Unstimulated Tregs (CD4+CD25+CD127-), CD4+ non-Tregs (CD4+CD25-), CD4 and CD8 cells were FACS-sorted from thawed PBMCs. Before Treg sorting, thawed PBMCs were rested overnight at 37°C with 200 IU/ml IL-2. Healthy control blood was obtained either as purchased buffy coats or from healthy volunteers. Healthy control blood was processed to PBMCs with a Ficoll density gradient and then cryopreserved, whereas patient PBMCs were collected both before and after transplant. This clonotype was obtained from a human donor in good health. The sample taken for sequencing was Tregs from blood.

The CDR3 protein is CASSRRLVIGETQYF. The bases are TGTGCCAGCAGCCGCCGACTAGTAATTGGGGAGACCCAGTACTTC. The chain is encoded by TRBV7-2 joined to TRBJ2-5; the D region possibly corresponds to TRBD2 (6 bases align). The V and J ends are trimmed by 5 bases and 5 bases, leaving 18 bases between them. The germline V gene supplies CDR1 SGHTA and CDR2 FQGNSA. The CDR3 measures 15 amino acids from cysteine to phenylalanine. Only the CDR3 part of the read is kept: 45 bases, read in frame from the first base.